Here is one TCR beta chain with its context. As yet, its antigen is unknown. Primers for the PCR totalled 60 Vbeta and 13 Jbeta. Here immunoSEQ multiplex PCR was the method, and the copy in TCRdb shows in-frame clones only, minus some. The sample consists of about 150,000 clones, roughly 77% of them appearing once. This entry comes from a study of cytomegalovirus exposure and HLA in healthy donors. General observations from the study: Later analysis showed TCR association rates varying by HLA locus, highest for DRB1 and lowest for HLA-C. It was reported that the classifier diagnosed cytomegalovirus status with high specificity and sensitivity in both the original and validation cohorts.

Sequencing was performed on PBMCs. This clonotype was obtained from a man between 25 and 39 years old in good health.

The CDR3 DNA follows: TGTGCCAGCAGTGAACGAAGAGCCGAGCAGTACTTC. This translates into CASSERRAEQYF. The chain is built from TRBV6-1 and TRBJ2-7; no clear D. This CDR3 region has 12 residues. The V gene's germline CDR1 is MNHNS and CDR2 SASEGT. Deletions cut 2 bases from V and 6 bases from J, with 8 bases between.